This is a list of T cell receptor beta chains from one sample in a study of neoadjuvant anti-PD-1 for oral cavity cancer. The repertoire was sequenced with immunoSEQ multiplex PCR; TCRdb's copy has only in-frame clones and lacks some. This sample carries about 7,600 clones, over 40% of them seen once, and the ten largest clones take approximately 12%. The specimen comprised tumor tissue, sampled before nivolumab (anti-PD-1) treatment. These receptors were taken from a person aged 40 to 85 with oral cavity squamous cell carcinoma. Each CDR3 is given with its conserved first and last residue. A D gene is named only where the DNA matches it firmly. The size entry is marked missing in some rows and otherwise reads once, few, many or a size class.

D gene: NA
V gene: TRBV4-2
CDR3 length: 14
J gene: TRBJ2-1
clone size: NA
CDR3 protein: CASSQEGAYNEQFF
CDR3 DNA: TGTGCCAGCAGCCAAGAGGGGGCCTACAATGAGCAGTTCTTC

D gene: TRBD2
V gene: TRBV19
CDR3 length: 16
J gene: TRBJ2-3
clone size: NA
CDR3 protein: CASSAGLAGLSDTQYF
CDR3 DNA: TGTGCCAGTAGTGCGGGACTAGCGGGATTATCAGATACGCAGTATTTT

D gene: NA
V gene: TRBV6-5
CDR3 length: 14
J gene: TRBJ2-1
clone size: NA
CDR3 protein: CASSYSNWGDSLFF
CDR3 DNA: TGTGCCAGCAGTTACTCGAATTGGGGGGACTCGCTGTTCTTC

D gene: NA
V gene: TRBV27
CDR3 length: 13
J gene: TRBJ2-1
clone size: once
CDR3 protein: CASSYPGGFEQFF
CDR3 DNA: TGTGCCAGCAGTTATCCAGGGGGGTTCGAGCAGTTCTTC

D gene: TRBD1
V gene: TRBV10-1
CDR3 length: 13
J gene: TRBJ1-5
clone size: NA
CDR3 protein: CASSGQGDQPQHF
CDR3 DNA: TGCGCCAGCAGTGGACAGGGCGATCAGCCCCAGCATTTT

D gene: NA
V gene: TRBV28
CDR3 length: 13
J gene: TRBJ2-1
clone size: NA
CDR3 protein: CASQLATPNEQFF
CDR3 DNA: TGTGCCAGCCAGCTAGCGACCCCCAATGAGCAGTTCTTC

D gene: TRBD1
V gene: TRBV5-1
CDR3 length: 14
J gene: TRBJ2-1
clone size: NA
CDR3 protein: CASSLGTGSNEQFF
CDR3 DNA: TGCGCCAGCAGCTTGGGGACAGGGTCCAATGAGCAGTTCTTC

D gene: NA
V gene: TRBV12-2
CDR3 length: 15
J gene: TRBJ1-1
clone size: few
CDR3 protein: CASRPPRSLNTEAFF
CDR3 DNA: TGTGCAAGTCGCCCCCCCCGCAGCCTAAACACTGAAGCTTTCTTT

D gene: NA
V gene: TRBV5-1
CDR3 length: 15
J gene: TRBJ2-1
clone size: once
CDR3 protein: CASSSVGGQYNEQFF
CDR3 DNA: TGCGCCAGCAGCTCTGTGGGAGGACAGTACAATGAGCAGTTCTTC

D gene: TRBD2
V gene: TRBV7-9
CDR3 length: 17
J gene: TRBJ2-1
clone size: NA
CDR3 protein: CASSSPPRTSGSYEQFF
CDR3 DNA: TGTGCCAGCAGCTCACCCCCCCGGACTAGCGGGAGCTATGAGCAGTTCTTC

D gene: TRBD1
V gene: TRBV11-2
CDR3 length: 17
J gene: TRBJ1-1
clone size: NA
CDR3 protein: CASSLGGSSTGASYAFF
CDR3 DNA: TGTGCCAGCAGCTTAGGCGGAAGTTCAACAGGGGCTTCTTATGCTTTCTTT

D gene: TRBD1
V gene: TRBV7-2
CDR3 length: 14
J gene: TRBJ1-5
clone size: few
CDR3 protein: CASSLRDRGQPQHF
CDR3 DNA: TGTGCCAGCAGCTTGCGGGACAGGGGTCAGCCCCAGCATTTT

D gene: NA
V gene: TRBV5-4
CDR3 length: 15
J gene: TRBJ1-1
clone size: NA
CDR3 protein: CASSTLHGRSLEAFF
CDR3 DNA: TGTGCCAGCAGCACACTACACGGACGGTCTTTAGAAGCTTTCTTT

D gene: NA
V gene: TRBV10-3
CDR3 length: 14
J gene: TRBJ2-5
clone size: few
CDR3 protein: CATRDVEGQETQYF
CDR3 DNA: TGTGCCACCAGGGACGTTGAGGGCCAAGAGACCCAGTACTTC

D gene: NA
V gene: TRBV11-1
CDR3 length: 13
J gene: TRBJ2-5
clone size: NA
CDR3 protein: CASSPSGSETQYF
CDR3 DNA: TGTGCCAGCAGCCCGTCTGGTTCGGAGACCCAGTACTTC

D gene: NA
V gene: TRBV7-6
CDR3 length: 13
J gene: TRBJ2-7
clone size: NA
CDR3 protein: CASSQGLGYEQYF
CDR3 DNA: TGTGCCAGCAGTCAGGGGCTAGGCTACGAGCAGTACTTC

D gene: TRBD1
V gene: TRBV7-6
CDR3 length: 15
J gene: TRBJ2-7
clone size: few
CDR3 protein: CASSATGGTSYEQYF
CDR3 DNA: TGTGCCAGCAGCGCTACAGGGGGGACCTCCTACGAGCAGTACTTC

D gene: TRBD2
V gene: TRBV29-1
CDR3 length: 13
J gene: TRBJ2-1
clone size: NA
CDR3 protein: CSVDLTSGFQQFF
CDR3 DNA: TGCAGCGTTGATTTGACTAGCGGTTTTCAGCAGTTCTTC

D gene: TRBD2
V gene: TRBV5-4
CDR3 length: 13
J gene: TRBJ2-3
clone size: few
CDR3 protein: CASSQGGTDTQYF
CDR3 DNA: TGTGCCAGCAGTCAGGGAGGGACAGATACGCAGTATTTT

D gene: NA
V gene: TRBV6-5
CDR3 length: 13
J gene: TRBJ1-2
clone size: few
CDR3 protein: CASSYGGNYGYTF
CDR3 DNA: TGTGCCAGCAGTTACGGCGGTAACTATGGCTACACCTTC

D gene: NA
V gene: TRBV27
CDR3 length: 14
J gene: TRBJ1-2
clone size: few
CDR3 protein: CASASSGPGFRYTF
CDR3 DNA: TGTGCCAGCGCGAGTTCTGGCCCAGGCTTCCGCTACACCTTC

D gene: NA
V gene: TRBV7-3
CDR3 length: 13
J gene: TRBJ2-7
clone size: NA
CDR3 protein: CASSLGEAYEQYF
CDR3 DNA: TGTGCCAGCAGCTTAGGGGAGGCCTACGAGCAGTACTTC

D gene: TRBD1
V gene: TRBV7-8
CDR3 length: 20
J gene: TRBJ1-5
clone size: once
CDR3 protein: CASSPAPGQGMRRGNQPQHF
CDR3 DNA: TGTGCCAGCAGCCCCGCCCCGGGACAGGGGATGAGGCGTGGCAATCAGCCCCAGCATTTT

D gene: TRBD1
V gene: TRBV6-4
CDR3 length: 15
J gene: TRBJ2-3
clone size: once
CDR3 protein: CASSDGTGGTDTQYF
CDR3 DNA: TGTGCCAGCAGTGACGGGACAGGGGGCACAGATACGCAGTATTTT